Listed below are T cell receptor beta chains from one sample, sequenced in a study of a mutant IDH1 vaccine in newly diagnosed glioma. No antigen has been identified for these receptors. The data were produced by immunoSEQ multiplex PCR, yet TCRdb's version contains in-frame clones alone and is incomplete. Found here are roughly 50,000 clones, around 84% of them singletons; the top ten hold over 4%. Sample: PBMCs, taken from a glioma patient whose treatment included an IDH1 peptide vaccine. These receptor sequences come from a woman in her late teens or twenties with glioma. CDR3s include the opening cysteine and the closing phenylalanine or tryptophan. A D gene is named only where the DNA matches it firmly.

D,J,V,DNA,CDR3
NA,TRBJ1-2,TRBV2,TGTGCCAGCAGTGACGGTCGCGTAGGGGGAAACTATGGCTACACCTTC,CASSDGRVGGNYGYTF
NA,TRBJ2-2,TRBV29-1,TGCAGCGTACAGGGATGGGGCGGGGAGCTGTTTTTT,CSVQGWGGELFF
TRBD2,TRBJ2-5,TRBV5-4,TGTGCCAGCAGCTTGGTCGGTAGCGGGAGAGAGACCCAGTACTTC,CASSLVGSGRETQYF
TRBD1,TRBJ2-7,TRBV7-9,TGTGCCAGCAGCTCGTCTAGGGGGCAGCACCTTGAGCAGTACTTC,CASSSSRGQHLEQYF
NA,TRBJ2-3,TRBV7-2,TGTGCCAGCAGCCAAGGGGGTCGCACAGCCGATACGCAGTATTTT,CASSQGGRTADTQYF
NA,TRBJ1-3,TRBV28,TGTGCCAGCAGTTTCCGGGGAAACACCATATATTTT,CASSFRGNTIYF
NA,TRBJ1-1,TRBV11-2,TGTGCCAGCAGCTTAGATGCGGCAAACACTGAAGCTTTCTTT,CASSLDAANTEAFF
NA,TRBJ2-1,TRBV7-3,TGTGCCAGCAGCTCCCTATCGGACAGCTCCTACAATGAGCAGTTCTTC,CASSSLSDSSYNEQFF
TRBD2,TRBJ2-7,TRBV5-6,TGTGCCAGCAGCTTGGCGGGGAGGGAGGGCTACGAGCAGTACTTC,CASSLAGREGYEQYF
NA,TRBJ1-1,TRBV19,TGTGCCTCCTCAACGGGGAACACTGAAGCTTTCTTT,CASSTGNTEAFF